The subject of this entry is one T cell receptor beta chain. The antigen it binds to is not known. Qualities for individual bases were not recorded, and no much larger clone is one base off. The CDR3 regions of human TCRbeta chains were subjected to immunosequencing. Per the authors' processing: TCRs in the repertoires were compared against a reference library of SARS-CoV-2-specific TCRs that had been generated with the MIRA antigen-specificity platform. Breadth was defined as the fraction of unique TCRs that were SARS-CoV-2-associated, and depth was defined as the fraction of total T cells that were SARS-CoV-2-associated. Each spike-specific TCR was assigned to its reactive spike region and to a CD4 or CD8 class using the MIRA data. Log10-transformed breadth and depth values were compared by one-way ANOVA with Sidak's multiple comparisons tests. Here the immuneACCESS table is served through TCRdb, limited to in-frame sequences with V and J called. Missing clones are a known gap in these copies; in checked studies unresolved V genes cover under half, and the rest lacks a known reason. V, J and clone size reflect that table, while D and trimming were determined from the DNA. The sample data list roughly 200,000 clones, and 70% to 90% of these were observed just once. About 7.2% of the sample lies in the top ten.

This sample is part of a study of T cell responses to AZD1222 COVID-19 vaccine (dated by TCRdb to the early 2020s). Regarding the study in general: Because spike-specific TCR depth and breadth did not differ between the two schedules, AZD1222 recipients who got a second dose at roughly 4 weeks were pooled with those who got a second dose at roughly 12 weeks. TCR sequencing covered over 230 trial participants: 207 given two doses of AZD1222 and approximately 25 given two doses of MenACWY control vaccine. Trial participants were enrolled into age subgroups of 18-55, 56-69 and 70-plus years, which contained roughly 150, 30 and 60 TCR-sequenced participants, respectively. What the research found in general, with its limitations: Because no day 14 peak-response samples were available, repertoires were characterized only after the peak T cell response. The whole spike protein was spanned by vaccine-associated CD4 TCRs, and dominant responses were seen in regions 160-218 and 743-854. Spike-specific TCR breadth and depth rose significantly after two AZD1222 doses compared with day 0 and with MenACWY recipients. Conclusions about previously exposed vaccinees are limited, since just a handful of AZD1222 recipients were seropositive for SARS-CoV-2 at baseline. Epitopes outside the regions mutated in the B.1.351 and B.1.1.7 variants were reportedly recognized by nearly half of the unique spike-specific TCRs. Participants were mostly white British and included more females than males, and it was suggested by the authors that clonal diversity may have been underestimated. In the small 56-69-year group, the increase in depth fell short of significance, most likely because of low power.

At the junction V is shortened by 1 base and J by 10 bases, with 15 bases in between. Per the germline V gene, SGHDN is the CDR1 and FVKESK is the CDR2. From the cysteine up to the phenylalanine, the CDR3 has a length of 14 residues. Just the 42-base CDR3 DNA is kept, in frame starting at base 1. The label giving this sample's time point can be read as: baseline before first vaccination. Samples from vaccinated people were obtained from the UK trials COV001 and COV002, which included a single-blind randomized controlled phase 2/3 trial of AZD1222 (ChAdOx1 nCoV-19) in healthy adults. For TCRbeta chain sequencing, PBMC samples were collected from trial participants at day 0 and at day 28 after the second dose.

The sample here was peripheral blood, taken on day 0 of AZD1222 vaccination. Recombination joined TRBV14 with TRBJ2-3, with a tentative D call of TRBD1 or TRBD2, each matching 6 bases. The receptor comes from an adult in good health. Here the CDR3 is given as CASSQAGAAGAQYF. The DNA sequence follows: TGTGCCAGCAGCCAAGCGGGGGCCGCCGGTGCGCAGTATTTT. Beyond the CDR3, the reference TRBV14 and TRBJ2-3 genes provide the residues; the full variable domain reads: EAGVTQFPSHSVIEKGQTVTLRCDPISGHDNLYWYRRVMGKEIKFLLHFVKESKQDESGMPNNRFLAERTGGTYSTLKVQPAELEDSGVYFCASSQAGAAGAQYFGPGTRLTVL.